The 10 T cell receptor beta chains below all came from one sample that was sequenced in a study of CD8 T cells in Susac syndrome. Reverse transcription used about 0.45 to 1 ug RNA and random hexamers. TCRdb fed the immunoSEQ multiplex PCR reads into MiXCR, producing one record per CDR3 protein. The sample yields under 200,000 distinct CDR3 sequences, about 95% seen once. Material: CD8+ T cells from PBMCs. These TCRs come from a human donor with multiple sclerosis.

CDR3 protein: CASSFEGHPNEQFF. The CDR3 DNA reads as TGCGCCAGCAGCTTCGAGGGACACCCCAATGAGCAGTTCTTC. The chain joins TRBV5-1 to TRBJ2-1; maybe TRBD1 (6 bases). Germline V lookup: CDR1 SGHRS, CDR2 YFSETQ. Trimming took off 2 bases at V and 6 bases at J, with 12 bases between the two ends. This CDR3 has 14 residues.

The DNA of the CDR3 is TGCGCCAGCAGCACTAGCGGGACGGACTACGAGCAGTACTTC. Its translation is CASSTSGTDYEQYF. The chain recombines TRBV5-1 with TRBJ2-7; 10 bases match TRBD2. There are 14 residues in the CDR3. V trimming: 4 bases; J trimming: 3 bases; junction bases outside the gene matches: 4. Germline-derived CDR1 and CDR2 are SGHRS and YFSETQ.

The V gene is TRBV29-1, the J gene TRBJ2-1; tentatively, D is TRBD2 (6 bases). The length of the CDR3 is 11 residues. Germline V gene lookup returns CDR1 SQVTM and CDR2 ANQGSEA. Trimming removed 3 bases at V and 8 bases at J, with 8 bases between. CDR3 region: CSVEEGHEQFF. The DNA for the CDR3 is TGCAGCGTTGAGGAGGGCCATGAGCAGTTCTTC.

The chain combines TRBV28 with TRBJ1-2, with unresolved D. The V end was cut by 5 bases, the J end by 7 bases, with 11 bases between. This CDR3 has 12 residues. CDR1 is MDHEN, CDR2 SYDVKM, per germline. This chain's CDR3 is CASSPLHRGYTF. In DNA, the CDR3 is TGTGCCAGCAGTCCTCTTCACCGTGGCTACACCTTC.

The chain joins TRBV4-1 to TRBJ2-7; D is uncertain. In germline, CDR1 is MGHRA, CDR2 YSYEKL. V was trimmed by 0 bases and J by 4 bases, leaving 7 bases between them. This CDR3 spans 13 amino acids. The CDR3 loop is CASSQEIVYEQYF. CDR3 sequence (DNA): TGCGCCAGCAGCCAAGAAATAGTTTACGAGCAGTACTTC.

V and J are TRBV27 and TRBJ2-1; 11 bases line up with TRBD2. J gave up 7 bases and V 8 bases, and 7 bases lay outside the gene matches. The CDR3 has 14 residues. Per the germline V gene, CDR1 is MNHEY and CDR2 is SMNVEV (reference sequence). The CDR3 nucleotides are TGTGCCAGCCATCGTAGCGGGAGGGTTAATGAGCAGTTCTTC. It specifies CASHRSGRVNEQFF.

The chain couples TRBV20-1 to TRBJ1-2; D not resolved. Germline CDR1 DFQATT, CDR2 SNEGSKA (reference sequence). Trimming shortened V by 7 bases and J by 2 bases, and 17 bases separated the two germline ends. The CDR3 spans 14 residues. The CDR3 nucleotides read TGCAGTGGGGGATTAGCGGGAGTGAACTATGGCTACACCTTC. Amino acid sequence: CSGGLAGVNYGYTF.

The chain is built from TRBV20-1 and TRBJ1-5; TRBD1 agrees at 7 bases. Germline V CDR1 and CDR2: DFQATT, SNEGSKA (reference sequence). J gave up 0 bases and V 1 base, and 6 bases lay outside the gene matches. There are 16 residues in the CDR3. In nucleotides, the CDR3 is TGCAGTGCTAGAGCCGCGGACAGGTATAGCAATCAGCCCCAGCATTTT. Its translation: CSARAADRYSNQPQHF.

This chain joins TRBV30 and TRBJ2-2; 8 bases fit TRBD1. CDR3 length: 13 amino acids. Losses at the gene ends were 8 bases for V and 4 bases for J; bases not matched to a gene: 6. The germline CDR1 and CDR2 sequences are GTSNPN and SVGIG (reference sequence). This CDR3 reads CARWDRSTGELFF. DNA for the CDR3: TGTGCCCGATGGGACAGGTCCACCGGGGAGCTGTTTTTT.

In this sample, this clonotype turned up a few times. The chain recombines TRBV3-1 with TRBJ2-7; D not certain. The germline V gene has CDR1 LGHDT and CDR2 YNNKEL (reference sequence). V was cut by 0 bases and J by 1 base, with 10 bases left in between. This CDR3 has 15 residues. CDR3 sequence reads: CASSQDLGTSYEQYF. In nucleotides, the CDR3 is TGTGCCAGCAGCCAAGATCTGGGAACATCCTACGAGCAGTACTTC.